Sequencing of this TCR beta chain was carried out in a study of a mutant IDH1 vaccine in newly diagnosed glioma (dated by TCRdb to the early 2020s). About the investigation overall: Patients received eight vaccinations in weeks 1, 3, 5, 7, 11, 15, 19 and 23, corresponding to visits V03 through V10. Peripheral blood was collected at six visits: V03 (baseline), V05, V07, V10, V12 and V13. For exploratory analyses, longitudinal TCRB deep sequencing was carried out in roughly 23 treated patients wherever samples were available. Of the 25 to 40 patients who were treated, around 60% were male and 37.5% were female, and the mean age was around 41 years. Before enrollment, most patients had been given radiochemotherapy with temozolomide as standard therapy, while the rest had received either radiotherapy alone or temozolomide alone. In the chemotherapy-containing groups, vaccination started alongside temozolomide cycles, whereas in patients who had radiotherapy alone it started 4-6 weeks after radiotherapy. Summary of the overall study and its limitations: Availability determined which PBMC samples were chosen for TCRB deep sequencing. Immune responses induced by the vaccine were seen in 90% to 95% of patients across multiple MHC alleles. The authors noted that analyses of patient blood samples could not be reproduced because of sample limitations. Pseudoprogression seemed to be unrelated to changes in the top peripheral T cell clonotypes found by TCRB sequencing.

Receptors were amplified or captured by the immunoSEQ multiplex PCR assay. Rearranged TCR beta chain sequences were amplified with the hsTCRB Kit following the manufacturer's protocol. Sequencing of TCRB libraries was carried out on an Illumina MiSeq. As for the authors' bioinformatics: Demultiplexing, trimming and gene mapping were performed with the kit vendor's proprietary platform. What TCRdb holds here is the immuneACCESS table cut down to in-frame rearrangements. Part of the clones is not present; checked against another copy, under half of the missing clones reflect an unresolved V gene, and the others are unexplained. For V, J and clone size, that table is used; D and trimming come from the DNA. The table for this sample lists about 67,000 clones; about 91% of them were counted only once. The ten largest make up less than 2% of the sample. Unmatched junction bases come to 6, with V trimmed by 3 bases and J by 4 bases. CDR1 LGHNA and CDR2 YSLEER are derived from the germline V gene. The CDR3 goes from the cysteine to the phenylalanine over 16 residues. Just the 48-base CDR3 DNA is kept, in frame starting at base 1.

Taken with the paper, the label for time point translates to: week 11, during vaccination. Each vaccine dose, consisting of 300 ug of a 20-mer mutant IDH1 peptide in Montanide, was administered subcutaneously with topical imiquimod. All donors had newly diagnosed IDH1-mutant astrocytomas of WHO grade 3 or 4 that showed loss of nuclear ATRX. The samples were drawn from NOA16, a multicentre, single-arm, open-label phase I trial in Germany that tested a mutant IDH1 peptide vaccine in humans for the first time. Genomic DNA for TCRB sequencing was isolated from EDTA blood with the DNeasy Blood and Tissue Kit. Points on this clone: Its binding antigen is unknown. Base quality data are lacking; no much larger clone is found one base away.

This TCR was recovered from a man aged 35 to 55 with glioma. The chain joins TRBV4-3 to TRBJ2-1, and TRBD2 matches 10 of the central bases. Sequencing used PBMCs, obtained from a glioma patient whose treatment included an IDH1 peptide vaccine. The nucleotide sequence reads TGCGCCAGCAGCCAGGGAACTAGCGGGGTTTACAATGAGCAGTTCTTC. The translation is CASSQGTSGVYNEQFF.